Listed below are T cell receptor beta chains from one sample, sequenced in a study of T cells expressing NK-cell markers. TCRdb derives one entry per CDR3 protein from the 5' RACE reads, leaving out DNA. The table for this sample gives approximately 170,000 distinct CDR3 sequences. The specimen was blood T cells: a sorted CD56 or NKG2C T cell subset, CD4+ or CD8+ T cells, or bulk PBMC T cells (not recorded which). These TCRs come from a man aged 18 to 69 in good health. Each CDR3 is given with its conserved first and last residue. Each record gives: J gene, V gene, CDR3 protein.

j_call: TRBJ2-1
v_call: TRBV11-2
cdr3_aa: CASSPINRGHYNEQFF

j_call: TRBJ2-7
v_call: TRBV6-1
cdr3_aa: CASHMTGRTYEQYF

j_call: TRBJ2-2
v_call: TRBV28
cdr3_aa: CASSPTGVNTGELFF

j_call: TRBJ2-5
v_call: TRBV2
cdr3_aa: CASSERRRGFQETQYF

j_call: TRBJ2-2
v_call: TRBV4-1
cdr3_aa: CASSHRTGNTGELFF

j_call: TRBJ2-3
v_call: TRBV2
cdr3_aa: CASNSRTDTQYF

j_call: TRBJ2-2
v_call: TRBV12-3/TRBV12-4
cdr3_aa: CASSLSGSGELFF

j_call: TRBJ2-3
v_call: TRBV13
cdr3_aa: CASSPNGHTITDTQYF

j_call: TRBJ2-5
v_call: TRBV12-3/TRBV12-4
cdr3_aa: CASSKTGWGETQYF

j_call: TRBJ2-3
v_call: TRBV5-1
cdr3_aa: CASSLAISGTSTDTQYF

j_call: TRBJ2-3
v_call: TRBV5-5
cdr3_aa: CASSLLAGAWGDTQYF

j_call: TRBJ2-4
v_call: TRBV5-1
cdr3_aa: CASSLDRTNIQYF

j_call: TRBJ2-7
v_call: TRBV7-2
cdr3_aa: CASSLGGLTPEQYF

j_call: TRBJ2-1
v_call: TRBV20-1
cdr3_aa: CSARTGHGGQSYNEQFF

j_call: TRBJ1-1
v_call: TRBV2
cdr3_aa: CASSGPGHTEAFF

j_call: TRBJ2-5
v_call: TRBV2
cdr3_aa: CASSDSRQGRARETQYF

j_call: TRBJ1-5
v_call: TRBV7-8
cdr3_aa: CASSLLLPGTGRAQPQHF

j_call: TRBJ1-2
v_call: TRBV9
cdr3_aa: CASSPKAYPLDGYTF

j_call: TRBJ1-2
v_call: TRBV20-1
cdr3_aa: CSARESVGSIYYGYTF

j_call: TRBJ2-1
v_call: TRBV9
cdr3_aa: CASSVRGENNEQFF

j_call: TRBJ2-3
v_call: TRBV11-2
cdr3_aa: CASSLGATSGGASGTDTQYF

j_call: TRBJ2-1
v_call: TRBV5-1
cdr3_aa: CASSLELAGVGEQFF

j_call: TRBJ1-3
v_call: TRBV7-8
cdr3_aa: CASSLRRGLDTIYF